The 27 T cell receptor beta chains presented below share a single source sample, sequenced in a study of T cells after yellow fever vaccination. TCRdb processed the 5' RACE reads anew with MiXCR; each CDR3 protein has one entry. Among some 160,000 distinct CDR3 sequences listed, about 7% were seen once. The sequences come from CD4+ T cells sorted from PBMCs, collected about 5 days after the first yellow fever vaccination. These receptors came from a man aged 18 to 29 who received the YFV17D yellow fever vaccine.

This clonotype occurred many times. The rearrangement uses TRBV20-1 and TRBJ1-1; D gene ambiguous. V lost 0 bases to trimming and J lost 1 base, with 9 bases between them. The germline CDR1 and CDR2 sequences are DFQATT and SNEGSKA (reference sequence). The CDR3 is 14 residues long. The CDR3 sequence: CSARDLWRNTEAFF. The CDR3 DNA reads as TGCAGTGCTAGAGATCTTTGGCGGAACACTGAAGCTTTCTTT.

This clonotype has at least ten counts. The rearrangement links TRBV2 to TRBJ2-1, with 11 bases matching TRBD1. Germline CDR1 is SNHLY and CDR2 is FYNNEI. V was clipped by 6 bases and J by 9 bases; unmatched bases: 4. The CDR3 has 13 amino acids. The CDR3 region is CASRRDRGFEQFF. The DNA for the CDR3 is TGTGCCAGCAGGAGGGACAGGGGGTTTGAGCAGTTCTTC.

The chain's CDR3 is CASRKAGQGVNTEAFF. CDR3 DNA: TGTGCCAGCAGAAAAGCAGGACAGGGGGTGAACACTGAAGCTTTCTTT. The chain combines TRBV28 with TRBJ1-1; the match to TRBD1 covers 10 bases. The CDR3 contains 16 residues. V lost 6 bases and J lost 0; bases outside the gene matches: 7. CDR1 is MDHEN, CDR2 SYDVKM, per germline.

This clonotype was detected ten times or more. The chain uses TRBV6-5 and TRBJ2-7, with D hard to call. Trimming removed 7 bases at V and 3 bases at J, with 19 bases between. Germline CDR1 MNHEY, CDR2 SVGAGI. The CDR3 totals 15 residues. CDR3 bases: TGTGCCAGCACCTTCCCCTGGGGAAGGAACTACGAGCAGTACGTC. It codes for CASTFPWGRNYEQYV.

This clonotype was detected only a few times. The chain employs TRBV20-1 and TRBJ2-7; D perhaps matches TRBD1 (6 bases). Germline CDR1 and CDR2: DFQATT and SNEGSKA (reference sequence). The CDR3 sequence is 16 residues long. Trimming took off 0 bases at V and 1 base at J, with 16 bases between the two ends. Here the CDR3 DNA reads TGCAGTGCTAGAGATATGGGGACATCGCCTTCCTACGAGCAGTACTTC. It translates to CSARDMGTSPSYEQYF.

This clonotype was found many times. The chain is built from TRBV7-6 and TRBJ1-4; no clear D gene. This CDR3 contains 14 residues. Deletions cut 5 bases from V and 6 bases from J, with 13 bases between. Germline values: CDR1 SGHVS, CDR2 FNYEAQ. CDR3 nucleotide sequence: TGTGCCAGCAGCGCCGGATGGAAGTATGAAAAACTGTTTTTT. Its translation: CASSAGWKYEKLFF.

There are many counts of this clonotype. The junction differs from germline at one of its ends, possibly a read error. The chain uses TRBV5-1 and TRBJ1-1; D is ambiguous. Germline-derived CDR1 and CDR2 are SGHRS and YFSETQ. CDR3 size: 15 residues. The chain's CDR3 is CASSFPRGENAEAFF. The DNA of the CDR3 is TGCGCCAGCAGCTTCCCCCGGGGAGAGAACGCTGAAGCTTTCTTT.

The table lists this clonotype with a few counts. The CDR3 DNA reads TGTGCCAGCAGTTACTCGAGTGGAGACGTCAACTATGGCTACACCTTC. This codes for CASSYSSGDVNYGYTF. The chain links TRBV6-5 to TRBJ1-2, with D uncertain. Deletions cut 0 bases from V and 2 bases from J, with 13 bases between. The V gene's germline CDR1 is MNHEY and CDR2 SVGAGI. This CDR3 comprises 16 residues.

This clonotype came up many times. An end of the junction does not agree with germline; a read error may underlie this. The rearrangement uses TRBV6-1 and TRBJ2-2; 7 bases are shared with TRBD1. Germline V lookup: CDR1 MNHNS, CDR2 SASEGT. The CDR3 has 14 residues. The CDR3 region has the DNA TGTGCCAGCAGTCCGGGACAGAACCCCGGGGAGCTGTTTTTT. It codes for CASSPGQNPGELFF.

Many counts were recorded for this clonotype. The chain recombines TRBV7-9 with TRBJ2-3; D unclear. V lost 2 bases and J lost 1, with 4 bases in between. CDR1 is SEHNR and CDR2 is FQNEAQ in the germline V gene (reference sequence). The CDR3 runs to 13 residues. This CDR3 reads CASSLLRTDTQYF. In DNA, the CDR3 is TGTGCCAGCAGCTTATTGCGCACAGATACGCAGTATTTT. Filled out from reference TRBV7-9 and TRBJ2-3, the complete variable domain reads DTGVSQNPRHKITKRGQNVTFRCDPISEHNRLYWYRQTLGQGPEFLTYFQNEAQLEKSRLLSDRFSAERPKGSFSTLEIQRTEQGDSAMYLCASSLLRTDTQYFGPGTRLTVL.

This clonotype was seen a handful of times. The CDR3 protein is CASSFSGSGGLYEQYV. Written as DNA, the CDR3 is TGTGCCAGCAGTTTCTCAGGTAGCGGGGGGTTGTACGAGCAGTACGTC. This sequence joins TRBV28 and TRBJ2-7, with 10 bases aligning to TRBD2. This CDR3 has 16 amino acids. The V segment lost 3 bases and the J segment 4 bases; nucleotides outside the gene matches: 9. Per the germline V gene, CDR1 is MDHEN and CDR2 is SYDVKM.

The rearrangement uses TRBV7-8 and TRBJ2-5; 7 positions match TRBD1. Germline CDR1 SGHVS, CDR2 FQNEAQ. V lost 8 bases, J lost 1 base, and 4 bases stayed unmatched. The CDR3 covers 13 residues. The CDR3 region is CASAYRGQETQYF. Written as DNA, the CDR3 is TGTGCCAGCGCATACAGGGGCCAAGAGACCCAGTACTTC.

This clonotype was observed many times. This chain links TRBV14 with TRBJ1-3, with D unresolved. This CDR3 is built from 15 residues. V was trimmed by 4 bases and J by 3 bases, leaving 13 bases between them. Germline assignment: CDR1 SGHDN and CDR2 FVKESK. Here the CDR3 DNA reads TGTGCCAGCAGCCGCCTCGATGGGTATGGAAACACCATATATTTT. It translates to CASSRLDGYGNTIYF.

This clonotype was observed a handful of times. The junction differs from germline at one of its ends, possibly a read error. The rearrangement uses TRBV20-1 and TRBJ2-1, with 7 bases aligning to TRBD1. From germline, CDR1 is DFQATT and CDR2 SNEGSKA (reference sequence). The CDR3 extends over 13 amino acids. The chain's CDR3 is CSAREVGQGVQVF. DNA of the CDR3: TGCAGTGCTAGAGAGGTGGGGCAGGGGGTCCAGGTCTTC.

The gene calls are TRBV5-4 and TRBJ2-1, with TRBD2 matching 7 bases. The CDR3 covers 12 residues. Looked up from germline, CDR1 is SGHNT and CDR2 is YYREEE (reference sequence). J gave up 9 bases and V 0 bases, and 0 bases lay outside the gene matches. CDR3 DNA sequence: TGTGCCAGCAGCTTGGGGGAGGGTGAGCAGTTCTTC. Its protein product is CASSLGEGEQFF.

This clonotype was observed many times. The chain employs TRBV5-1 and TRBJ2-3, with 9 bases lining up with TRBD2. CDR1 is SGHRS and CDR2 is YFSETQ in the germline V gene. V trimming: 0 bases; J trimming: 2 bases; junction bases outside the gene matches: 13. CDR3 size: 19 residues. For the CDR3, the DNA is TGCGCCAGCAGCTTGGATGCCCGGCTAGCGGGGAGCTACACAGATACGCAGTATTTT. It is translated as CASSLDARLAGSYTDTQYF.

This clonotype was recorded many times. In nucleotides, the CDR3 is TGTGCCAGCAGAACCCACGGGACCCCAGAGGAGAAACTGTTTTTT. Its protein is CASRTHGTPEEKLFF. The genes are TRBV7-2 and TRBJ1-4, with a tentative D call TRBD1 (5 bases). Trimming took off 6 bases at V and 11 bases at J, with 22 bases between the two ends. The CDR3 is 15 amino acids. The V gene's germline CDR1 is SGHTA and CDR2 FQGNSA.

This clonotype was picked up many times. Here the CDR3 reads CATSRGTGGVVANVLTF. DNA for the CDR3: TGTGCCACCAGCAGAGGGACAGGGGGCGTCGTGGCCAACGTCCTGACTTTC. The chain carries TRBV15 and TRBJ2-6; 11 bases are a match to TRBD1. Germline V gene sequence: CDR1 LNHNV, CDR2 YYDKDF (reference sequence). The CDR3 runs 17 residues. V lost 1 base and J lost 6; bases outside the gene matches: 5.

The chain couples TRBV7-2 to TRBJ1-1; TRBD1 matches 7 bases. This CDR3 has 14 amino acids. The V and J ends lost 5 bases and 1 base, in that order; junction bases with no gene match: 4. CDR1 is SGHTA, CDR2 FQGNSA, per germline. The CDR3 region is CASSPDRQNTEAFF. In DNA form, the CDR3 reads TGTGCCAGCAGCCCGGACAGGCAGAACACTGAAGCTTTCTTT.

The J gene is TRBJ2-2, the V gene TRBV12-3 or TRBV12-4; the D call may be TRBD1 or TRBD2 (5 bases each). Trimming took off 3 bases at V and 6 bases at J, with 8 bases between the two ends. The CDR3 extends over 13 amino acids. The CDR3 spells CASSFLGPGELFF. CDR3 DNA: TGTGCCAGCAGTTTTCTGGGACCCGGGGAGCTGTTTTTT.

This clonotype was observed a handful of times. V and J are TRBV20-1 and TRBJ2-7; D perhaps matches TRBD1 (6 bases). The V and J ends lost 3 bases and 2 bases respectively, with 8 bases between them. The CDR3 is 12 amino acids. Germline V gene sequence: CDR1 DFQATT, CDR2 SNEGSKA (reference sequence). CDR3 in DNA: TGCAGTGCTAGCAGGGGAACCTACGAGCAGTACGTC. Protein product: CSASRGTYEQYV.

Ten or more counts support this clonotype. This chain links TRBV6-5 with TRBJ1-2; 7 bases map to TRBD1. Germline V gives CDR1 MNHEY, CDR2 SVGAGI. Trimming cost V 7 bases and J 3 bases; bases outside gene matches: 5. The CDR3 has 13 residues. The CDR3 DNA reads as TGTGCCAGCACTTCTGGGACAGACTATGGCTACACCTTC. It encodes CASTSGTDYGYTF.

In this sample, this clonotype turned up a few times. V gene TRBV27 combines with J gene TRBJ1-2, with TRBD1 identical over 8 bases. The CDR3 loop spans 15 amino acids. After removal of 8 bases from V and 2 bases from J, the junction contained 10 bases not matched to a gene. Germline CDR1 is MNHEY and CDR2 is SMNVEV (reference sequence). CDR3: CASHGLRGPNYGYTF. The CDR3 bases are TGTGCCAGCCACGGCCTCAGGGGGCCCAACTATGGCTACACCTTC.

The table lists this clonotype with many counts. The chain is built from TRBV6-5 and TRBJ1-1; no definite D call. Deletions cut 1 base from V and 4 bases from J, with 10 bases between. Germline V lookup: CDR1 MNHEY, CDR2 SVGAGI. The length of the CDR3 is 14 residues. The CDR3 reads CASSYLGRSTEAFF. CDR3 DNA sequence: TGTGCCAGCAGTTACTTAGGGAGGAGCACTGAAGCTTTCTTT.

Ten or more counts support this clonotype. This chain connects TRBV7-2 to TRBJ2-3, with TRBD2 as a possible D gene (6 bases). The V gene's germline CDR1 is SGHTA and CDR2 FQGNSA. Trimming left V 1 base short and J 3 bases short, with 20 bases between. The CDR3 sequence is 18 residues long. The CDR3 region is CASSLGAGWVTGTDTQYF. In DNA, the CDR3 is TGTGCCAGCAGCTTAGGCGCGGGGTGGGTCACAGGAACAGATACGCAGTATTTT.

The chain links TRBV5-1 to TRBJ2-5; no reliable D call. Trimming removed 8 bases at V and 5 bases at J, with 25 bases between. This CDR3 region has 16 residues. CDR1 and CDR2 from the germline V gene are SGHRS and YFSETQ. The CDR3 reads CASKTGDHGSAETQYF. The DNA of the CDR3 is TGCGCCAGTAAAACGGGCGACCATGGTTCCGCGGAGACCCAGTACTTC.

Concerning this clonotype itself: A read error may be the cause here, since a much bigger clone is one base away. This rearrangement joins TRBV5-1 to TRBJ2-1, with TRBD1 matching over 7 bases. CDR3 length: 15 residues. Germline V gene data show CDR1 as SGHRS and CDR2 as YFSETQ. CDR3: CASSLSRGGYNQQFF. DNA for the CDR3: TGCGCCAGCAGCTTGTCCCGAGGGGGCTACAATCAGCAGTTCTTC.